This TCR beta chain appears in the sequencing data of a study of cytomegalovirus exposure and HLA in healthy donors. Background on the study: The platform used for the 110 or so validation repertoires matched that of the 500 to 850 first-cohort repertoires, a later analysis reported.

Comment on this clone: The antigen is not known.

The donors were members of the roughly 120-subject validation cohort (separate from the approximately 670-subject first cohort). V was clipped by 4 bases and J by 8 bases; unmatched bases: 10. The CDR3 loop spans 14 amino acids. The germline gives CDR1 SGHNT, CDR2 YYREEE (reference sequence). Overall study findings and caveats: The authors enumerated over 150 TCR beta chains as linked to cytomegalovirus. Clusters of TCRs from the first cohort tended to co-occur in the 120 or so validation repertoires (as a later analysis found).

The assay was immunoSEQ multiplex PCR, and TCRdb's table has in-frame clones only and misses some. The repertoire holds some 240,000 clones, about 86% seen once, with around 1.2% in the top ten. The gene calls are TRBV5-4 and TRBJ1-2, with 8 bases that match TRBD1. This receptor was taken from a woman aged 30 to 39 in good health and CMV-seropositive. Sequencing was carried out using PBMCs. The CDR3 loop is CASSTDRVFGGYTF. For the CDR3, the DNA is TGTGCCAGCAGCACGGACAGGGTGTTTGGGGGCTACACCTTC.